Below, 6 T cell receptor beta chains from the same sample are listed, as sequenced in a study of T cell responses to AZD1222 COVID-19 vaccine. Generated by immunoSEQ multiplex PCR, the TCRdb table keeps only in-frame clones and is missing some. The sample has around 150,000 clones, 92% seen once. The sequenced sample was peripheral blood, obtained 28 days after the second AZD1222 dose. The receptors originated from an adult who received the AZD1222 COVID-19 vaccine.

This rearrangement joins TRBV5-1 to TRBJ1-2, with D unclear. In germline, CDR1 is SGHRS, CDR2 YFSETQ. The CDR3 loop spans 16 amino acids. Trimming took off 3 bases at V and 2 bases at J, with 17 bases between the two ends. The CDR3 here is CASSSRSTGGNYGYTF. The DNA for the CDR3 is TGCGCCAGCAGCTCCCGGTCGACGGGAGGAAACTATGGCTACACCTTC.

The chain has TRBV30 and TRBJ2-3; 7 bases align to TRBD2. The CDR3 loop spans 15 amino acids. Germline lookup yields CDR1 GTSNPN and CDR2 SVGIG (reference sequence). V dropped 0 bases and J dropped 2; count of bases not matched to a gene: 5. The CDR3 nucleotides are TGTGCCTGGAGTGTAGGTAGCGGGCCCACAGATACGCAGTATTTT. It is translated as CAWSVGSGPTDTQYF.

This clone has only one observation. The chain recombines TRBV9 with TRBJ1-3; D is unclear. Trimming took 3 bases from V and 0 from J, leaving 10 bases between them. The V gene's germline CDR1 is SGDLS and CDR2 YYNGEE. The CDR3 is 15 amino acids. CDR3 DNA sequence: TGTGCCAGCAGCGCTAGGTACGGCTCTGGAAACACCATATATTTT. The encoded protein is CASSARYGSGNTIYF. Full variable domain (outside the CDR3, taken from reference TRBV9 and TRBJ1-3): DSGVTQTPKHLITATGQRVTLRCSPRSGDLSVYWYQQSLDQGLQFLIQYYNGEERAKGNILERFSAQQFPDLHSELNLSSLELGDSALYFCASSARYGSGNTIYFGEGSWLTVV.

Concerning this clone itself: This CDR3 is also generated by other DNA sequences in the sample. The rearrangement joins TRBV6-5 to TRBJ1-4; TRBD1 is a possible D gene (6 bases). The CDR3 contains 14 residues. CDR1 and CDR2 (germline): MNHEY, SVGAGI. Trimming shortened V by 5 bases and J by 5 bases, and 12 bases separated the two germline ends. Written as DNA, the CDR3 is TGTGCCAGCAGTATACAGGGTACGAATGAAAAACTGTTTTTT. As protein: CASSIQGTNEKLFF.

This chain joins TRBV19 and TRBJ2-2; possible D gene TRBD2, 5 bases. V shed 2 bases and J shed 0 bases, with 7 bases lying between them. Germline CDR1 reads LNHDA; CDR2 reads SQIVND (reference sequence). The CDR3 is made up of 15 amino acids. The CDR3 nucleotides are TGTGCCAGTAGTATAACCGGGACGAACACCGGGGAGCTGTTTTTT. It is translated as CASSITGTNTGELFF.

V gene TRBV6-1 combines with J gene TRBJ1-2; D ambiguous. CDR1 is MNHNS and CDR2 is SASEGT in the germline V gene. CDR3 length: 13 amino acids. V was cut by 2 bases and J by 6 bases, with 10 bases left in between. The CDR3 spells CASSEISRNGYTF. As DNA, the CDR3 is TGTGCCAGCAGTGAAATTTCAAGGAATGGCTACACCTTC.